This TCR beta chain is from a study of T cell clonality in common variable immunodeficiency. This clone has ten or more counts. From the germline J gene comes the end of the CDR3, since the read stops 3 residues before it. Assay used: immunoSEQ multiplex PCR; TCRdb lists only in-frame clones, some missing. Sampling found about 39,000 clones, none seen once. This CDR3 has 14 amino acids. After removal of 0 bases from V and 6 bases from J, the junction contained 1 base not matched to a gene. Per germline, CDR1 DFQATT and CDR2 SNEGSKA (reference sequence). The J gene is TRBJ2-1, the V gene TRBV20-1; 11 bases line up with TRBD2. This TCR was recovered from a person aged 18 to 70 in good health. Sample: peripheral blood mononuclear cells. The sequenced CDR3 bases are TGCAGTGCTAGAGAGACTAGCGGGACCAATGAG. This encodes CSARETSGTNE. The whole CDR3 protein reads CSARETSGTNEQFF.